A single sample gave rise to the 5 T cell receptor beta chains below, sequenced in a study of vaccination and CD4 T cells after COVID-19. Cultured CD4+ T cells had their DNA profiled by the Oncomine TCR Beta short-read assay. TCRdb re-called the PCR reads through MiXCR, storing one row per CDR3 protein. The sample carries around 17,000 distinct CDR3 sequences, over 65% recorded once. The antigens for these receptors are not known. The sample's treatment: roughly nine-day PBMC culture with coronavirus spike peptide pools or control peptides (ViraFEST assay). Sequencing used CD4+ T cells from blood, cultured in vitro. Source of these receptors: a human donor who had recovered from COVID-19.

The chain recombines TRBV19 with TRBJ1-4, with TRBD1 identical over 7 bases. The CDR3 sequence is 12 residues long. Germline V gives CDR1 LNHDA, CDR2 SQIVND (reference sequence). V lost 9 bases to trimming and J lost 7 bases; unmatched junction nucleotides: 5. The CDR3 DNA reads TGTGCCAGCACCGGGACAGTTGAAAAACTGTTTTTT. Protein product: CASTGTVEKLFF.

The genes are TRBV7-2 and TRBJ2-3, with 7 nucleotides matching TRBD2. V lost 4 bases and J lost 2; bases outside the gene matches: 6. Germline V gives CDR1 SGHTA, CDR2 FQGNSA. The CDR3 is 15 amino acids. The CDR3 DNA follows: TGTGCCAGCAGCTCACCTCTAGCGGTCACAGATACGCAGTATTTT. It translates to CASSSPLAVTDTQYF.

This chain joins TRBV7-2 and TRBJ1-6; D is perhaps TRBD1 (6 bases). The CDR3 length is 14 residues. The ends were cut back, 5 bases at V and 7 bases at J, with 12 bases in the middle. Per the germline V gene, CDR1 is SGHTA and CDR2 is FQGNSA. The CDR3 DNA follows: TGTGCCAGCAGCCTTTGGACAGACAATTCACCCCTCCACTTT. It codes for CASSLWTDNSPLHF.

V and J are TRBV28 and TRBJ2-7, with 11 nucleotides matching TRBD1. The trim removed 2 bases at V and 5 bases at J, leaving 11 bases unmatched. The CDR3 extends over 17 amino acids. Germline V gene sequence: CDR1 MDHEN, CDR2 SYDVKM. In nucleotides, the CDR3 is TGTGCCAGCAGTTTAGAGAGGACAGGGGGCCCCGGGAACGAGCAGTACTTC. Translating it yields CASSLERTGGPGNEQYF.

This chain joins TRBV6-5 and TRBJ1-2; possible D gene TRBD1, 5 bases. The CDR3 runs 13 residues. CDR1 is MNHEY and CDR2 is SVGAGI in the germline V gene. Trimming stripped 2 bases from V and 4 bases from J, with 8 bases between. CDR3 region: CASSYNGGYGYTF. The DNA for the CDR3 is TGTGCCAGCAGTTACAACGGGGGCTATGGCTACACCTTC.